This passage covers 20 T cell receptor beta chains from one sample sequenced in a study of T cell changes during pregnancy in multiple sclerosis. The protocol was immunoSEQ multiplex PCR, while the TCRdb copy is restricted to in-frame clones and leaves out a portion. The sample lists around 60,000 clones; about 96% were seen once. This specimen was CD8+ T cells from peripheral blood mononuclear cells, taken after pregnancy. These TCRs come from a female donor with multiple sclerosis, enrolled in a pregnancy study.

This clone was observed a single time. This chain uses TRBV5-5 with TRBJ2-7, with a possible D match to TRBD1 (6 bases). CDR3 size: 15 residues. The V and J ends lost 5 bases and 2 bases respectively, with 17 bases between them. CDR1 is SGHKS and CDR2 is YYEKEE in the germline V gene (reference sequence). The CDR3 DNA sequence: TGTGCCAGCAGTCCCGTAAGAAGGGGGACCTACGAGCAGTACTTC. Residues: CASSPVRRGTYEQYF.

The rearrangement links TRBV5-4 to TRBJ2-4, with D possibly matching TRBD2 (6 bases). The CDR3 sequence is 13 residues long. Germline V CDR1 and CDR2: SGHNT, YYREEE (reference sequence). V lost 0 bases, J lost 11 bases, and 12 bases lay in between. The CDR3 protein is CASSLGGTTLQYF. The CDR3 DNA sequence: TGTGCCAGCAGCTTGGGCGGGACGACACTTCAGTACTTC. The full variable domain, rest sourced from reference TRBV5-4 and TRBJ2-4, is ETGVTQSPTHLIKTRGQQVTLRCSSQSGHNTVSWYQQALGQGPQFIFQYYREEENGRGNFPPRFSGLQFPNYSSELNVNALELDDSALYLCASSLGGTTLQYFGAGTRLSVL.

The CDR3 reads CASSLSGQFGDIQYF. In nucleotides, the CDR3 is TGCGCCAGCAGCCTTTCGGGACAGTTTGGGGACATTCAGTACTTC. The chain carries TRBV4-1 and TRBJ2-4; 7 bases match TRBD1. Germline values: CDR1 MGHRA, CDR2 YSYEKL. The V gene end was trimmed by 4 bases and the J gene end by 8 bases; junction bases not matched to a gene: 11. There are 15 residues in the CDR3.

This CDR3 is CASSHTGGEQYF. Written as DNA, the CDR3 is TGCGCCAGCAGCCATACAGGTGGGGAGCAGTACTTC. The V call is TRBV4-1, the J call TRBJ2-7, with D possibly matching TRBD1 (5 bases). The germline gives CDR1 MGHRA, CDR2 YSYEKL. The V end lost 3 bases, the J end lost 7 bases, and 10 bases lay between the germline ends. The CDR3 consists of 12 residues.

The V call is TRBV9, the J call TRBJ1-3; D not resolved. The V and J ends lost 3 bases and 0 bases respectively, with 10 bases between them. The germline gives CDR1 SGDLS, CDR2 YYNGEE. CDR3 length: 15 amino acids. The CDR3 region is CASSGGRNSGNTIYF. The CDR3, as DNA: TGTGCCAGCAGCGGAGGCAGAAACTCTGGAAACACCATATATTTT.

CDR3 sequence: CATSSGGNSYNEQFF. The CDR3 region has the DNA TGTGCCACCTCTAGCGGGGGGAACTCCTACAATGAGCAGTTCTTC. The chain uses TRBV27 and TRBJ2-1; TRBD2 matches 11 bases. The CDR3 is 15 residues long. From germline, CDR1 is MNHEY and CDR2 SMNVEV (reference sequence). With V trimmed by 10 bases and J by 0 bases, 5 bases remained unmatched.

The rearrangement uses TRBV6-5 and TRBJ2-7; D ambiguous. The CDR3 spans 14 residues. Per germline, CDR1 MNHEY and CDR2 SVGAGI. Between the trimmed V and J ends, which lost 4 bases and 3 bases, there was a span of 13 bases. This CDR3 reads CASSSDWKFYEQYF. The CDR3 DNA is TGTGCCAGCAGTTCCGACTGGAAATTCTACGAGCAGTACTTC.

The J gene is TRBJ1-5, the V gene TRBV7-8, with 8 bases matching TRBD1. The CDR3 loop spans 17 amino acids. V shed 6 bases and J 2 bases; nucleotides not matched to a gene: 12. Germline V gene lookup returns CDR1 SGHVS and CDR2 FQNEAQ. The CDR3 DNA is TGTGCCAGCAGTTCGGACAGGGCGGTCAGTGGCAATCAGCCCCAGCATTTT. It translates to CASSSDRAVSGNQPQHF.

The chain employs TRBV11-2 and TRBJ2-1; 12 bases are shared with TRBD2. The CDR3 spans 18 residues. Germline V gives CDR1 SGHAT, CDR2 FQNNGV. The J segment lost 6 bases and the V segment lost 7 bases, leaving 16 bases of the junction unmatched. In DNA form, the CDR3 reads TGTGCCAGCAACTTGGTGGGGTCGACTAGCGGGAGAGGCAATGAGCAGTTCTTC. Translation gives CASNLVGSTSGRGNEQFF.

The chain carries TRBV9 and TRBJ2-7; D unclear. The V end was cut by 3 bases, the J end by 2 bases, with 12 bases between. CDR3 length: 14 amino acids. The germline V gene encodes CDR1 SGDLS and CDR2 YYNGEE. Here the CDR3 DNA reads TGTGCCAGCAGCGCTAGTGATTCCGCCTACGAGCAGTACTTC. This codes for CASSASDSAYEQYF.

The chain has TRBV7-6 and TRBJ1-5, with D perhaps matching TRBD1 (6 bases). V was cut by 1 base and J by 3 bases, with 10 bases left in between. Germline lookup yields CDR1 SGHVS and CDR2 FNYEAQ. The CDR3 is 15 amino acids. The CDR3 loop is CASSLEQGFNQPQHF. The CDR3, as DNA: TGTGCCAGCAGCTTAGAACAGGGATTCAATCAGCCCCAGCATTTT.

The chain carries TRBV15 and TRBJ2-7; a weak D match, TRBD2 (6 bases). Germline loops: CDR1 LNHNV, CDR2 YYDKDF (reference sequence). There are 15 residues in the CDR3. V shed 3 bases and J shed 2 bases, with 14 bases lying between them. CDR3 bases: TGTGCCACCAGCAGTCGTCGGGAGTCTCCCTACGAGCAGTACTTC. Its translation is CATSSRRESPYEQYF.

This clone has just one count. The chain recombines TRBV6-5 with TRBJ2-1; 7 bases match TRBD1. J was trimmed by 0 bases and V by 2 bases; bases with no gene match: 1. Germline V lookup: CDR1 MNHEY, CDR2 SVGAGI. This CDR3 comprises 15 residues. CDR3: CASSYRGLSYNEQFF. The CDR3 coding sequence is TGTGCCAGCAGTTACAGGGGGCTCTCCTACAATGAGCAGTTCTTC.

The CDR3 nucleotides are TGCGCCAGCAGCTTTGGCGGAGGCAATGAGCAGTTCTTC. The encoded protein is CASSFGGGNEQFF. This rearrangement joins TRBV5-1 to TRBJ2-1, with D perhaps matching TRBD2 (5 bases). V lost 2 bases to trimming and J lost 6 bases, with 9 bases between them. Germline lookup yields CDR1 SGHRS and CDR2 YFSETQ. This CDR3 region has 13 residues.

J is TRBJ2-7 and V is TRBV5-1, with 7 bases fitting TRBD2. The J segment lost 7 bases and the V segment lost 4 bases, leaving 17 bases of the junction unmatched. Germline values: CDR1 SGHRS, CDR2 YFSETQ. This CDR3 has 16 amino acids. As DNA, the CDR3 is TGCGCCAGCAGCCCGTCCCCGCGGGAGCTAGTGGGGGAGCAGTACTTC. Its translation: CASSPSPRELVGEQYF.

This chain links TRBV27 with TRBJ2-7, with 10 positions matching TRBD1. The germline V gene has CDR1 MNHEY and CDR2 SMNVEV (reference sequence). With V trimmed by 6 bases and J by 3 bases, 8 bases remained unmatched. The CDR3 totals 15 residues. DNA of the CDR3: TGTGCCAGCAGCCGCGGACAGGGGGTGTACTACGAGCAGTACTTC. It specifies CASSRGQGVYYEQYF.

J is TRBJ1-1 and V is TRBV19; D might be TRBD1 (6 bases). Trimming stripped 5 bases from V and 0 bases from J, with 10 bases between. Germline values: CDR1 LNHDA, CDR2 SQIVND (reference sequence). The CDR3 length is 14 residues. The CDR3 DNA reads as TGTGCCAGTAGTGACAGGTTCATGAACACTGAAGCTTTCTTT. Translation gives CASSDRFMNTEAFF.

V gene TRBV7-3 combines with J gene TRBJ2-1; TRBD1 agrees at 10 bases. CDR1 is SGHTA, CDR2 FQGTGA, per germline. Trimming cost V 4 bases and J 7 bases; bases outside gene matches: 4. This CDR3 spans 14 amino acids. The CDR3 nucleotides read TGTGCCAGCAGCTCCGGGACAGGGGCGAATGAGCAGTTCTTC. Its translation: CASSSGTGANEQFF.

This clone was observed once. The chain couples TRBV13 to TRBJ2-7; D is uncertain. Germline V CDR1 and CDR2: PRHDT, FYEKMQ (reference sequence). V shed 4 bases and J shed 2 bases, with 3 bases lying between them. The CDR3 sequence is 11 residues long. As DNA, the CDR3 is TGTGCCAGCAGCTCTGCCTACGAGCAGTACTTC. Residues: CASSSAYEQYF.

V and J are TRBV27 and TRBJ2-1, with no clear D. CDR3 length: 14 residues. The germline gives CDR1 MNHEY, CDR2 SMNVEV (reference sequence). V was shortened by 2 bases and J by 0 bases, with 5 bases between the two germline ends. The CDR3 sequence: CASSLIDSYNEQFF. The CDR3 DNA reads TGTGCCAGCAGTTTAATAGACTCCTACAATGAGCAGTTCTTC.